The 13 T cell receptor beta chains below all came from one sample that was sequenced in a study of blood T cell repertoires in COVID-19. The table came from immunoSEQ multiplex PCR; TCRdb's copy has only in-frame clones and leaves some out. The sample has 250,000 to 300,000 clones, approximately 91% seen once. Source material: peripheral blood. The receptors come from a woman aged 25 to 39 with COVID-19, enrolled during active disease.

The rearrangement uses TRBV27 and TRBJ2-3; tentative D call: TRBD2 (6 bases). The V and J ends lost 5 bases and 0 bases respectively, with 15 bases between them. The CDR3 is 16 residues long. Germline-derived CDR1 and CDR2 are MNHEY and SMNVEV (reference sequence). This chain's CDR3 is CASSSLTSFSTDTQYF. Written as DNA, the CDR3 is TGTGCCAGCAGTAGCCTGACTAGTTTTAGCACAGATACGCAGTATTTT.

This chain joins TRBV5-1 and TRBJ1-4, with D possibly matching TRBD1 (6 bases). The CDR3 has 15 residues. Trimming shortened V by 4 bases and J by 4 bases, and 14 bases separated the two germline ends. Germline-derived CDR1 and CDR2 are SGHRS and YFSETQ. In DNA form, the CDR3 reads TGCGCCAGCAGCGCCCGACAGGCGAATAATGAAAAACTGTTTTTT. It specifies CASSARQANNEKLFF.

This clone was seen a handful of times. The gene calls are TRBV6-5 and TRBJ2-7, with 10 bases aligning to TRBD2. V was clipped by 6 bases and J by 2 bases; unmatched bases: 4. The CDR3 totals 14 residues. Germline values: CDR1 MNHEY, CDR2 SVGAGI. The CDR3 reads CASSSSGRAYEQYF. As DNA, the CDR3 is TGTGCCAGCAGCTCAAGCGGGAGGGCCTACGAGCAGTACTTC.

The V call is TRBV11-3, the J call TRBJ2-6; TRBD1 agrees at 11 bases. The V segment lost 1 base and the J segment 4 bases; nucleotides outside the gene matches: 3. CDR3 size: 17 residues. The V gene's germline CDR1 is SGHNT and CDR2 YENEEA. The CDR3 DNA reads TGTGCCAGCAGCTTAGGGACAGGGGGCTCGGGGGCCAACGTCCTGACTTTC. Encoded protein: CASSLGTGGSGANVLTF.

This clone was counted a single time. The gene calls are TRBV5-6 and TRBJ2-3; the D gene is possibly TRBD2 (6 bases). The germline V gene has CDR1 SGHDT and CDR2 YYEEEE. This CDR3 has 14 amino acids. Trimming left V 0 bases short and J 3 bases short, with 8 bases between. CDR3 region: CASSLEEGTDTQYF. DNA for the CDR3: TGTGCCAGCAGCTTGGAGGAGGGAACAGATACGCAGTATTTT.

In DNA, the CDR3 is TGTGCCAGCAGACTAGCGGGATCGGTCAATGAGCAGTTCTTC. Residues: CASRLAGSVNEQFF. The chain couples TRBV28 to TRBJ2-1; 10 nucleotides agree with TRBD2. The CDR3 runs to 14 residues. Germline V lookup: CDR1 MDHEN, CDR2 SYDVKM. The trim removed 6 bases at V and 6 bases at J, leaving 5 bases unmatched.

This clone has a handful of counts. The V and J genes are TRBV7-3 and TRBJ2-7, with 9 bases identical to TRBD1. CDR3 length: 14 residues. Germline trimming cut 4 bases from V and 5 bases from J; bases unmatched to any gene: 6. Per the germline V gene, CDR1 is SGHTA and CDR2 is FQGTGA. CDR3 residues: CASSSGTGINEQYF. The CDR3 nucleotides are TGTGCCAGCAGCTCCGGGACAGGGATCAACGAGCAGTACTTC. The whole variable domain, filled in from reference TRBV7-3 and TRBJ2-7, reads GAGVSQTPSNKVTEKGKYVELRCDPISGHTALYWYRQSLGQGPEFLIYFQGTGAADDSGLPNDRFFAVRPEGSVSTLKIQRTERGDSAVYLCASSSGTGINEQYFGPGTRLTVT.

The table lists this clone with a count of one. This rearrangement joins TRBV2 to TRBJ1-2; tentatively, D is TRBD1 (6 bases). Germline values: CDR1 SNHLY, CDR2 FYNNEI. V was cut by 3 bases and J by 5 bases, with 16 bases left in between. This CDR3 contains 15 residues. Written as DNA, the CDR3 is TGTGCCAGCAGTGATGACGCGGCAGGGGATTATGGCTACACCTTC. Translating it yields CASSDDAAGDYGYTF.

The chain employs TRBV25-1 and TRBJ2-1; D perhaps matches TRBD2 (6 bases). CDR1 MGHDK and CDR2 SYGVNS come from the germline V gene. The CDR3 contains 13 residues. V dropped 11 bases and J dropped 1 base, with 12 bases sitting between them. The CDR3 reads CAGGEPSYNEQFF. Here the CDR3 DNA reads TGTGCCGGCGGGGAACCTTCCTACAATGAGCAGTTCTTC.

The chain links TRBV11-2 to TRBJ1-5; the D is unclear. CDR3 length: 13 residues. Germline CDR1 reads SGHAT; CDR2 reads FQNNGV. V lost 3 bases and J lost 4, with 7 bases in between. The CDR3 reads CASSFTRNQPQHF. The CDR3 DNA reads TGTGCCAGCAGCTTTACCCGGAATCAGCCCCAGCATTTT.

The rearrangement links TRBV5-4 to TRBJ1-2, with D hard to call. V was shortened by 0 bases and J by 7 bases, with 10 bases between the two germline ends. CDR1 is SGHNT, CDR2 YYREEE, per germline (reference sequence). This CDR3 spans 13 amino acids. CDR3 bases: TGTGCCAGCAGCTTGGACGAGGGATTTGGCTACACCTTC. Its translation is CASSLDEGFGYTF.

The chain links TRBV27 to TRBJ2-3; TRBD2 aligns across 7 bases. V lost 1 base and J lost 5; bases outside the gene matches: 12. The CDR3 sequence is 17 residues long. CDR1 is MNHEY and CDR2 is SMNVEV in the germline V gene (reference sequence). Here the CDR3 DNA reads TGTGCCAGCAGTTTATGGGCGGGAGTGGATGGGGGAGATACGCAGTATTTT. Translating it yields CASSLWAGVDGGDTQYF.

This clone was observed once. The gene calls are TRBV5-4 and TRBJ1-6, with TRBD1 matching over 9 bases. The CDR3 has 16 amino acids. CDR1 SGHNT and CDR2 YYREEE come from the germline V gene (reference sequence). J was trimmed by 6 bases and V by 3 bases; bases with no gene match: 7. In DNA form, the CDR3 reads TGTGCCAGCAGCTCCCTCTCGGGACAGGGTAATTCACCCCTCCACTTT. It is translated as CASSSLSGQGNSPLHF.